The next 18 T cell receptor beta chains were all read from a single sample in a study of T cells in women clearing cervical HPV infection. Profiled with immunoSEQ multiplex PCR; TCRdb holds only in-frame clones, not every one. The sample has 40,000 to 45,000 clones. The sequenced sample was blood buffy coat. These receptor sequences come from a woman aged 18-70 years with a cervical HPV16 infection that either progressed to CIN3+ or cleared (not recorded which).

As regards this clone: The observed sequence ends 3 residues before the CDR3 terminus, with the missing tail filled in from the germline J gene. This chain joins TRBV4-2 and TRBJ2-5; 9 nucleotides agree with TRBD2. The germline CDR1 and CDR2 sequences are LGHNA and YNFKEQ. There are 16 residues in the CDR3. The junction had 3 bases not matched to a gene; V was cut back by 1 base and J by 0 bases. The CDR3 bases that were read are TGTGCCAGCAGCCAAGGGGCTAGCGGGAACCAAGAGACC. Encoded protein: CASSQGASGNQET. The complete CDR3 protein is CASSQGASGNQETQYF.

With regard to this clone: The read comes to an end 3 residues before the CDR3 does, leaving the germline J gene to fill in the end. The rearrangement links TRBV11-1 to TRBJ2-5; D might be TRBD2 (5 bases). V lost 2 bases and J 5 bases, leaving 12 bases between the germline ends. There are 14 residues in the CDR3. Germline CDR1 is SGHAT and CDR2 is FQDESV (reference sequence). The CDR3 is CASSLNPSWETQYF. The sequenced part of the CDR3 DNA is TGTGCCAGCAGCTTAAATCCTAGCTGGGAGACC.

Worth noting for this clone: The read ends 3 residues early relative to the CDR3; the germline J gene fills the gap. This sequence joins TRBV5-1 and TRBJ1-2; D is unresolved. The germline V and J ends were trimmed by 0 bases and 4 bases, with 10 bases remaining between them. The CDR3 length is 14 residues. Germline V gives CDR1 SGHRS, CDR2 YFSETQ. The CDR3 DNA, read in part, is TGCGCCAGCAGCTTGGCGGGTTTGGTCTATGGC. It is translated as CASSLAGLVYG. The CDR3 in full is CASSLAGLVYGYTF.

Comments on this clone: The read falls 3 residues short of the CDR3 end, and the missing part is taken from the germline J gene. The chain uses TRBV5-4 and TRBJ2-2; D gene uncertain. Germline CDR1 SGHNT, CDR2 YYREEE (reference sequence). Trimming took 3 bases from V and 1 from J, leaving 10 bases between them. CDR3 length: 15 amino acids. This CDR3 is CASSYVTKNTGELFF. CDR3 bases read: TGTGCCAGCAGCTACGTAACAAAGAACACCGGGGAG.

Regarding this clone: The CDR3 end is not reached by the read, which stops 3 residues before it; the germline J gene fills it in. This rearrangement joins TRBV11-2 to TRBJ2-3, with 9 bases identical to TRBD2. The CDR3 consists of 15 residues. Germline CDR1 reads SGHAT; CDR2 reads FQNNGV. V dropped 1 base and J dropped 4; count of bases not matched to a gene: 3. CDR3 bases read: TGTGCCAGCAGCTTAGGGCGGGGGGGCGCAGATACG. The encoded protein is CASSLGRGGADT. The CDR3 as a whole reads CASSLGRGGADTQYF.

Of note for this clone: The read ends 3 residues shy of where the CDR3 ends; the end is completed using the germline J gene. The chain couples TRBV7-6 to TRBJ1-6, with D possibly matching TRBD1 (5 bases). Between the trimmed V and J ends, which lost 1 base and 10 bases, there was a span of 11 bases. This CDR3 region has 14 residues. Germline CDR1 and CDR2: SGHVS and FNYEAQ. The DNA read from the CDR3 is TGTGCCAGCAGCTTAGGGCCGGACAACTCACCC. Encoded protein: CASSLGPDNSP. The complete CDR3 sequence is CASSLGPDNSPLHF.

Turning to this clone: The sequenced fragment ends 3 residues before the CDR3 boundary, so the rest is inferred from the germline J gene. The chain employs TRBV7-2 and TRBJ2-7, with D uncertain. The CDR3 spans 12 residues. Trimming shortened V by 5 bases and J by 5 bases, and 10 bases separated the two germline ends. Germline V gene data show CDR1 as SGHTA and CDR2 as FQGNSA. Incomplete CDR3 DNA: TGTGCCAGCAGCCTCCGACAAGACGAG. This encodes CASSLRQDE. The CDR3 reads in full as CASSLRQDEQYF.

Concerning this clone itself: The CDR3 end is not reached by the read, which stops 3 residues before it; the germline J gene fills it in. The chain is built from TRBV23-1 and TRBJ2-1; D remains ambiguous. TRBV23-1 is treated as an ORF (open reading frame) with a function not yet certain. The CDR3 covers 15 residues. V shed 2 bases and J shed 1 base, with 9 bases lying between them. The covered CDR3 bases are TGCGCCAGCAGTCAAAACAGAGTTTCCTACAATGAG. It is translated as CASSQNRVSYNE. Given in full, the CDR3 is CASSQNRVSYNEQFF.

On this clone itself: The read comes to an end 3 residues before the CDR3 does, leaving the germline J gene to fill in the end. The V gene is TRBV7-3, the J gene TRBJ2-3; 12 bases map to TRBD2. V lost 4 bases to trimming and J lost 5 bases; unmatched junction nucleotides: 7. The V gene's germline CDR1 is SGHTA and CDR2 FQGTGA. CDR3 size: 16 residues. The chain's CDR3 is CASSSSTSGGGDTQYF. The part of the CDR3 DNA that was read is TGTGCCAGCAGCTCTTCGACTAGCGGGGGCGGAGATACG.

A note on this clone: The sequence runs out 3 residues before the end of the CDR3; the remainder is reconstructed from the germline J gene. The chain has TRBV10-3 and TRBJ1-1, with D possibly TRBD1 on 5 matching bases. This CDR3 has 15 amino acids. V was clipped by 5 bases and J by 3 bases, with 16 bases between them. Germline CDR1 reads ENHRY; CDR2 reads SYGVKD. CDR3 sequence reads: CAISLTYDSDTEAFF. Incomplete CDR3 DNA: TGTGCCATCAGTCTTACTTATGACAGCGACACTGAA.

Turning to this clone: The read comes to an end 3 residues before the CDR3 does, leaving the germline J gene to fill in the end. The J gene is TRBJ2-3, the V gene TRBV11-2; D is unclear. The germline V gene has CDR1 SGHAT and CDR2 FQNNGV. The V end lost 7 bases, the J end lost 3 bases, and 14 bases lay between the germline ends. CDR3 length equals 14 residues. The CDR3 bases that were read are TGTGCCAGCACCCCCAGTTTTAAGACAGATACG. Translated: CASTPSFKTDT. Given in full, the CDR3 is CASTPSFKTDTQYF.

Worth noting for this clone: Read coverage stops 3 residues before the CDR3 terminus; the germline J gene supplies the remainder. The rearrangement links TRBV10-1 to TRBJ2-7, with 8 bases lining up with TRBD1. The J segment lost 5 bases and the V segment lost 5 bases, leaving 8 bases of the junction unmatched. Germline-derived CDR1 and CDR2 are WNHNN and SYGVQD (reference sequence). The CDR3 is made up of 14 amino acids. Here the CDR3 reads CASSPDTGGNEQYF. Incomplete CDR3 DNA: TGCGCCAGCAGTCCCGACACAGGGGGGAACGAG.

A note on this clone: The read gets to within 3 residues of the CDR3 end, and the germline J gene fills in the rest. The chain uses TRBV20-1 and TRBJ2-3, with a weak D call TRBD2 (6 bases). Trimming shortened V by 5 bases and J by 4 bases, and 13 bases separated the two germline ends. CDR1 and CDR2 (germline): DFQATT, SNEGSKA (reference sequence). The CDR3 length is 13 residues. CDR3 sequence: CSASSGPADTQYF. The sequenced CDR3 bases are TGCAGTGCTTCGAGCGGGCCCGCAGATACG.

About this clone itself: The sequenced fragment ends 3 residues before the CDR3 boundary, so the rest is inferred from the germline J gene. The chain recombines TRBV20-1 with TRBJ2-3, with TRBD2 matching 14 bases. The germline V gene has CDR1 DFQATT and CDR2 SNEGSKA (reference sequence). V lost 3 bases and J lost 1; bases outside the gene matches: 6. This CDR3 is built from 17 residues. The CDR3 DNA, read in part, is TGCAGTGCTAGCCCCCCGACTAGCGGGAGGGGCACAGATACG. Its protein is CSASPPTSGRGTDT. The entire CDR3 reads CSASPPTSGRGTDTQYF.

Points on this clone: Sequencing ends 3 residues short of the CDR3 end; the germline J gene provides the rest. The chain uses TRBV19 and TRBJ1-2; perhaps TRBD1 as D (5 bases). Germline CDR1 LNHDA, CDR2 SQIVND (reference sequence). The V end lost 3 bases, the J end lost 4 bases, and 9 bases lay between the germline ends. This CDR3 is 13 amino acids long. The sequenced part of the CDR3 DNA is TGTGCCAGTAGTATTTCAGGGTCCTATGGC. Translation gives CASSISGSYG. The full CDR3 protein reads CASSISGSYGYTF. Using reference TRBV19 and TRBJ1-2 for the parts outside the CDR3, the full variable domain is DGGITQSPKYLFRKEGQNVTLSCEQNLNHDAMYWYRQDPGQGLRLIYYSQIVNDFQKGDIAEGYSVSREKKESFPLTVTSAQKNPTAFYLCASSISGSYGYTFGSGTRLTVV.

About this clone itself: The observed sequence ends 3 residues before the CDR3 terminus, with the missing tail filled in from the germline J gene. V and J are TRBV20-1 and TRBJ1-5, with TRBD1 identical over 9 bases. The CDR3 extends over 14 amino acids. V shed 4 bases, J shed 7 bases, and the junction held 8 bases outside the gene matches. Germline CDR1 and CDR2: DFQATT and SNEGSKA (reference sequence). The sequenced part of the CDR3 DNA is TGCAGTGCTACCCCGGGACAGGGAGGGCAGCCC. Amino acids: CSATPGQGGQP. The full-length CDR3 reads as CSATPGQGGQPQHF.

Concerning this clone: Read coverage stops 3 residues before the CDR3 terminus; the germline J gene supplies the remainder. The chain couples TRBV7-2 to TRBJ1-1; D unclear. The CDR3 runs 14 residues. Germline CDR1 and CDR2: SGHTA and FQGNSA. Trimming pared 2 bases from V and 3 bases from J, leaving 10 bases between. The CDR3 reads CASSLNFGDTEAFF. The DNA read from the CDR3 is TGTGCCAGCAGCTTAAACTTCGGGGACACTGAA. Full variable domain (remainder filled in from reference TRBV7-2 and TRBJ1-1): GAGVSQSPSNKVTEKGKDVELRCDPISGHTALYWYRQSLGQGLEFLIYFQGNSAPDKSGLPSDRFSAERTGGSVSTLTIQRTQQEDSAVYLCASSLNFGDTEAFFGQGTRLTVV.

Note on this clone: The read gets to within 3 residues of the CDR3 end, and the germline J gene fills in the rest. The same CDR3 arises from other DNA sequences in this sample as well. The chain is built from TRBV29-1 and TRBJ1-3; no clear D gene. The CDR3 is made up of 11 amino acids. Germline V gene sequence: CDR1 SQVTM, CDR2 ANQGSEA. V was trimmed by 5 bases and J by 4 bases, leaving 6 bases between them. The CDR3 sequence: CSVYQGNTIYF. The sequenced part of the CDR3 DNA is TGCAGCGTTTATCAGGGAAACACC.